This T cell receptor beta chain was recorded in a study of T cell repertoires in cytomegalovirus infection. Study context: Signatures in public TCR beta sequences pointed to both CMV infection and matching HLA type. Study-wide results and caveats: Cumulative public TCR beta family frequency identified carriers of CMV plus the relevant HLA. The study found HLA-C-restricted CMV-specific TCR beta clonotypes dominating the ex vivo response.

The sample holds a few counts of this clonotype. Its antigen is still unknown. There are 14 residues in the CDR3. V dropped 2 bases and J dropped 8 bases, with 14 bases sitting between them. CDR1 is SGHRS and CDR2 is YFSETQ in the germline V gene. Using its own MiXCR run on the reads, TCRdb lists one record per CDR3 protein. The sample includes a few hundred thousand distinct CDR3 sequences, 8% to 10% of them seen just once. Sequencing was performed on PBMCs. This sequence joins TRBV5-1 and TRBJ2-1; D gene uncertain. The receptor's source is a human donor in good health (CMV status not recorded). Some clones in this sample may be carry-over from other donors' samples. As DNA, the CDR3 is TGCGCCAGCAGCTTTAGCCCCTGGATGGATGAGCAGTTCTTC. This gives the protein CASSFSPWMDEQFF.